These 30 T cell receptor beta chains came from one sample sequenced in a study of T cell repertoires in cytomegalovirus infection. One entry per CDR3 protein results from TCRdb running MiXCR on the reads. This sample has roughly 100,000 distinct CDR3 sequences, with about 17% found just once. The sequenced sample was PBMCs. All receptors derive from a human donor in good health (CMV status not recorded). Some clones in this sample may be carry-over from other donors' samples.

A remark on this clonotype: A much larger clone is a single base away; this may be a read error. The chain couples TRBV7-2 to TRBJ2-2; weak D call: TRBD1 (5 bases). Germline CDR1 SGHTA, CDR2 FQGNSA. Trimming shortened V by 7 bases and J by 6 bases, and 18 bases separated the two germline ends. The CDR3 has 15 residues. The CDR3, as DNA: TGTGCCAGCAACTATCGGACACGGTGGGCCGGGGAGCTGTTTTTT. This translates into CASNYRTRWAGELFF.

The J gene is TRBJ2-2, the V gene TRBV28; tentative D call: TRBD2 (5 bases). Germline assignment: CDR1 MDHEN and CDR2 SYDVKM. The length of the CDR3 is 15 residues. Trimming stripped 8 bases from V and 3 bases from J, with 16 bases between. As DNA, the CDR3 is TGTGCCAGCGGCGGGCCTAGTCACGACACCGGGGAGCTGTTTTTT. This gives the protein CASGGPSHDTGELFF. Filled out from reference TRBV28 and TRBJ2-2, the complete variable domain reads DVKVTQSSRYLVKRTGEKVFLECVQDMDHENMFWYRQDPGLGLRLIYFSYDVKMKEKGDIPEGYSVSREKKERFSLILESASTNQTSMYLCASGGPSHDTGELFFGEGSRLTVL.

The chain combines TRBV19 with TRBJ2-4, with 8 bases that match TRBD1. CDR3 length equals 16 residues. V lost 7 bases to trimming and J lost 1 base; unmatched junction nucleotides: 9. The germline gives CDR1 LNHDA, CDR2 SQIVND (reference sequence). CDR3 in DNA: TGTGCCAGTATGGGATCCTGGACAGGGGCCAAAAACATTCAGTACTTC. Its protein is CASMGSWTGAKNIQYF.

J is TRBJ2-2 and V is TRBV15, with D hard to call. Germline V lookup: CDR1 LNHNV, CDR2 YYDKDF (reference sequence). This CDR3 spans 14 amino acids. V shed 1 base and J shed 5 bases, with 8 bases lying between them. The CDR3 here is CATSRGGQTGELFF. For the CDR3, the DNA is TGTGCCACCAGCAGAGGAGGCCAGACCGGGGAGCTGTTTTTT.

The chain joins TRBV6-2 or TRBV6-3 to TRBJ1-5; possible D gene TRBD1, 5 bases. V shed 2 bases and J shed 5 bases, with 13 bases lying between them. CDR1 and CDR2 from the germline V gene are MNHEY and SVGEGT. This CDR3 contains 15 residues. The CDR3: CASSYRAEGDQPQHF. The CDR3 DNA follows: TGTGCCAGCAGTTACAGGGCAGAAGGGGATCAGCCCCAGCATTTT.

At least ten counts were recorded for this clonotype. The chain couples TRBV7-2 to TRBJ1-5, with 8 bases aligning to TRBD1. CDR1 is SGHTA, CDR2 FQGNSA, per germline. The CDR3 sequence is 16 residues long. V lost 5 bases, J lost 9 bases, and 15 bases stayed unmatched. The CDR3, as DNA: TGTGCCAGCAGCCAGAGTGTCGGGACAGGAGTAGGGCCCCAGCATTTT. This translates into CASSQSVGTGVGPQHF.

This clonotype appeared a few times. The V call is TRBV15, the J call TRBJ2-3, with TRBD2 matching over 7 bases. Trimming removed 0 bases from V and 2 bases from J; junction bases left unmatched: 11. The length of the CDR3 is 18 residues. In germline, CDR1 is LNHNV, CDR2 YYDKDF (reference sequence). CDR3 sequence reads: CATSRDIRDYSITDTQYF. In nucleotides, the CDR3 is TGTGCCACCAGCAGAGATATTCGGGACTACTCCATCACAGATACGCAGTATTTT.

This clonotype turned up a few times. The genes are TRBV28 and TRBJ1-6, with D perhaps matching TRBD1 (5 bases). CDR3 length: 15 residues. From germline, CDR1 is MDHEN and CDR2 SYDVKM. Trimming removed 5 bases from V and 7 bases from J, with 15 bases in between. The CDR3 DNA reads as TGTGCCAGCAGTCCCTCGTCGGGGGGGAATTCACCCCTCCACTTT. Translating it yields CASSPSSGGNSPLHF.

This clonotype was seen a handful of times. V and J are TRBV29-1 and TRBJ2-1; D is tentatively TRBD1 or TRBD2 (5 bases each). CDR1 is SQVTM and CDR2 is ANQGSEA in the germline V gene. There are 14 residues in the CDR3. V was pared by 6 bases and J by 4 bases, with 16 bases between. The CDR3 loop reads CSVARDRGYNEQFF. The CDR3 DNA is TGCAGCGTCGCCAGGGATCGGGGATACAATGAGCAGTTCTTC.

The chain recombines TRBV6-1 with TRBJ2-6; D is possibly TRBD1 (6 bases). The CDR3 has 18 residues. The V gene's germline CDR1 is MNHNS and CDR2 SASEGT. Deletions cut 8 bases from V and 1 base from J, with 21 bases between. The CDR3 DNA follows: TGTGCCAGCGGGCGACAGGATGGGCTCACTTCTGGGGCCAACGTCCTGACTTTC. It encodes CASGRQDGLTSGANVLTF.

The genes are TRBV24-1 and TRBJ2-1, with D perhaps TRBD2 (6 bases). This CDR3 is 16 amino acids long. CDR1 and CDR2 from the germline V gene are KGHDR and SFDVKD. V was clipped by 4 bases and J by 4 bases, with 16 bases between them. The CDR3 DNA reads as TGTGCCACCAGTGACAGCAGGGAGGAAACATACAATGAGCAGTTCTTC. This encodes CATSDSREETYNEQFF.

The J gene is TRBJ2-7, the V gene TRBV10-3; 9 positions match TRBD1. This CDR3 has 14 amino acids. The V gene end was trimmed by 4 bases and the J gene end by 2 bases; junction bases not matched to a gene: 3. Looked up from germline, CDR1 is ENHRY and CDR2 is SYGVKD. CDR3 amino acids: CAISADRGAYEQYF. The CDR3, as DNA: TGTGCCATCAGTGCGGACAGGGGTGCCTACGAGCAGTACTTC.

The V call is TRBV14, the J call TRBJ2-7, with D perhaps TRBD2 (5 bases). V was clipped by 1 base and J by 1 base, with 11 bases between them. Per germline, CDR1 SGHDN and CDR2 FVKESK. This CDR3 spans 15 amino acids. The CDR3 is CASSQVGSGSYEQYF. The CDR3, as DNA: TGTGCCAGCAGCCAAGTGGGGTCGGGATCCTACGAGCAGTACTTC.

The chain recombines TRBV28 with TRBJ2-7; possibly TRBD1 or TRBD2 for D (6 bases each). The CDR3 is 13 amino acids. V was pared by 2 bases and J by 2 bases, with 7 bases between. Per germline, CDR1 MDHEN and CDR2 SYDVKM. CDR3 in DNA: TGTGCCAGCAGTTTAGGGGGGCCCTACGAGCAGTACTTC. It codes for CASSLGGPYEQYF.

This clonotype was detected many times. The chain is built from TRBV7-2 and TRBJ2-5; D remains ambiguous. Per germline, CDR1 SGHTA and CDR2 FQGNSA. There are 13 residues in the CDR3. V was cut by 2 bases and J by 4 bases, with 8 bases left in between. CDR3: CASSLIVVETQYF. Here the CDR3 DNA reads TGTGCCAGCAGCTTAATTGTCGTAGAGACCCAGTACTTC. The complete variable domain, with remaining parts taken from reference TRBV7-2 and TRBJ2-5, reads GAGVSQSPSNKVTEKGKDVELRCDPISGHTALYWYRQSLGQGLEFLIYFQGNSAPDKSGLPSDRFSAERTGGSVSTLTIQRTQQEDSAVYLCASSLIVVETQYFGPGTRLLVL.

This clonotype was detected ten times or more. The chain employs TRBV7-2 and TRBJ2-5, with 8 bases aligning to TRBD2. Germline-derived CDR1 and CDR2 are SGHTA and FQGNSA. This CDR3 is 18 amino acids long. After removal of 5 bases from V and 4 bases from J, the junction contained 18 bases not matched to a gene. The CDR3 spells CASSHTGTSMFGGETQYF. CDR3 coding DNA: TGTGCCAGCAGCCATACCGGGACTAGTATGTTCGGAGGAGAGACCCAGTACTTC.

A few counts support this clonotype. V and J are TRBV10-3 and TRBJ2-7; 12 bases fit TRBD1. Losses at the gene ends were 6 bases for V and 5 bases for J; bases not matched to a gene: 8. Germline CDR1 ENHRY, CDR2 SYGVKD. This CDR3 spans 15 amino acids. The CDR3 DNA is TGTGCCATCAGGTTCGGGACAGGGGGCGCGGACGAGCAGTACTTC. Protein: CAIRFGTGGADEQYF.

The genes are TRBV2 and TRBJ1-2, with D maybe TRBD1 (6 bases). Per germline, CDR1 SNHLY and CDR2 FYNNEI. Deletions cut 7 bases from V and 1 base from J, with 13 bases between. The length of the CDR3 is 14 residues. The CDR3 DNA follows: TGTGCCAGCACTGAGGACAGCCTTAACTATGGCTACACCTTC. Translation gives CASTEDSLNYGYTF. The variable domain in full, completed from reference TRBV2 and TRBJ1-2, reads EPEVTQTPSHQVTQMGQEVILRCVPISNHLYFYWYRQILGQKVEFLVSFYNNEISEKSEIFDDQFSVERPDGSNFTLKIRSTKLEDSAMYFCASTEDSLNYGYTFGSGTRLTVV.

The chain has TRBV6-2 or TRBV6-3 and TRBJ2-7; possibly TRBD1 or TRBD2 for D (5 bases each). Germline CDR1 and CDR2: MNHEY and SVGEGT. The CDR3 totals 15 residues. V was shortened by 4 bases and J by 3 bases, with 16 bases between the two germline ends. The CDR3 loop is CASSSPRDGIYEQYF. CDR3 in DNA: TGTGCCAGCAGTTCCCCTCGGGACGGGATCTACGAGCAGTACTTC.

This clonotype appeared a few times. The chain recombines TRBV20-1 with TRBJ2-3, with D possibly being TRBD1 or TRBD2 (6 bases each). The CDR3 extends over 14 amino acids. Germline loops: CDR1 DFQATT, CDR2 SNEGSKA (reference sequence). Between the trimmed V and J ends, which lost 2 bases and 5 bases, there was a span of 14 bases. CDR3 sequence: CSARSGGPGDTQYF. The CDR3 coding sequence is TGCAGTGCTAGAAGTGGGGGGCCGGGAGATACGCAGTATTTT.

This clonotype came up a few times. The J gene is TRBJ1-1, the V gene TRBV30, with TRBD1 matching 9 bases. CDR3 length: 12 residues. Per germline, CDR1 GTSNPN and CDR2 SVGIG (reference sequence). The DNA for the CDR3 is TGTGCTCGGACAGGGGATCATGCTGAAGCTTTCTTT. The encoded protein is CARTGDHAEAFF.

V is TRBV19 and J is TRBJ1-1; 8 bases match TRBD1. Germline V gene lookup returns CDR1 LNHDA and CDR2 SQIVND (reference sequence). With V trimmed by 7 bases and J by 3 bases, 10 bases remained unmatched. CDR3 length equals 15 residues. The CDR3 DNA sequence: TGTGCCAGTAATCCCGGACAGGGCGGTGACACTGAAGCTTTCTTT. This encodes CASNPGQGGDTEAFF.

The chain combines TRBV10-3 with TRBJ1-1; the D gene is possibly TRBD1 (5 bases). The CDR3 sequence is 15 residues long. Trimming stripped 3 bases from V and 2 bases from J, with 13 bases between. Per germline, CDR1 ENHRY and CDR2 SYGVKD. CDR3 sequence reads: CAISDERQGNTEAFF. CDR3 bases: TGTGCCATCAGTGACGAACGGCAGGGAAACACTGAAGCTTTCTTT.

This clonotype was recorded at least ten times. The rearrangement uses TRBV7-9 and TRBJ2-7, with 9 bases that match TRBD1. Trimming at V came to 4 bases and at J to 1 base, leaving 5 bases not matched to a gene. The CDR3 is 15 amino acids. Germline V gene data show CDR1 as SEHNR and CDR2 as FQNEAQ (reference sequence). The CDR3 region has the DNA TGTGCCAGCAGCTCAGCAGGGACAGGGTCCTACGAGCAGTACTTC. Amino acid sequence: CASSSAGTGSYEQYF.

This clonotype showed up just a few times. V usage is TRBV15 and J usage is TRBJ1-5; a weak D match, TRBD1 (5 bases). The CDR3 sequence is 16 residues long. V dropped 0 bases and J dropped 3 bases, with 12 bases sitting between them. Germline-derived CDR1 and CDR2 are LNHNV and YYDKDF (reference sequence). The CDR3 loop reads CATSRDWRGYNQPQHF. The CDR3 DNA reads TGTGCCACCAGCAGAGATTGGAGGGGCTACAATCAGCCCCAGCATTTT.

This clonotype was seen more than once but under ten times. This rearrangement joins TRBV12-3 or TRBV12-4 to TRBJ2-3; TRBD1 is a possible D gene (6 bases). V was shortened by 3 bases and J by 3 bases, with 13 bases between the two germline ends. The CDR3 length is 15 residues. The DNA for the CDR3 is TGTGCCAGCAGTTTCCACAGGGCCCTAACAGATACGCAGTATTTT. This translates into CASSFHRALTDTQYF.

For this clonotype: The junction and the germline gene differ at one end; a read error may be behind it. The genes are TRBV24-1 and TRBJ2-3; no definite D call. Germline assignment: CDR1 KGHDR and CDR2 SFDVKD. The CDR3 covers 13 residues. CDR3 DNA sequence: TGTGCCACCAGTGACATGGAGCCAGAAACGCAGTATTTT. The encoded protein is CATSDMEPETQYF.

This clonotype appeared many times. The chain recombines TRBV12-3 or TRBV12-4 with TRBJ2-4; 7 bases fit TRBD1. The CDR3 has 17 residues. Trimming took 2 bases from V and 1 from J; bases not matched to a gene: 8. CDR3 residues: CASSLNHPDRAKNIQYF. In nucleotides, the CDR3 is TGTGCCAGCAGTTTAAACCACCCGGACAGGGCCAAAAACATTCAGTACTTC.

This clonotype was detected a few times. The V and J genes are TRBV12-3 or TRBV12-4 and TRBJ2-7, with D possibly TRBD1 on 5 matching bases. V lost 6 bases and J lost 2, with 11 bases in between. The CDR3 loop spans 13 amino acids. CDR3 loop: CASRSDSTYEQYF. Written as DNA, the CDR3 is TGTGCCAGCAGATCTGACAGCACCTACGAGCAGTACTTC.

This clonotype was seen a few times. This chain joins TRBV5-1 and TRBJ2-2; a possible D gene is TRBD1 (7 bases). Germline values: CDR1 SGHRS, CDR2 YFSETQ. V was cut by 4 bases and J by 0 bases, with 13 bases left in between. The CDR3 has 16 residues. The CDR3 is CASSPAGQPNTGELFF. CDR3 coding DNA: TGCGCCAGCAGCCCCGCGGGACAGCCGAACACCGGGGAGCTGTTTTTT. Filled out from reference TRBV5-1 and TRBJ2-2, the complete variable domain reads KAGVTQTPRYLIKTRGQQVTLSCSPISGHRSVSWYQQTPGQGLQFLFEYFSETQRNKGNFPGRFSGRQFSNSRSEMNVSTLELGDSALYLCASSPAGQPNTGELFFGEGSRLTVL.